Only one count was recorded for the clone carrying this T cell receptor beta chain. Other DNA variants within this sample encode the same CDR3. This entry belongs to a study of cytomegalovirus exposure and HLA in healthy donors. PCR employed 60 Vbeta and 13 Jbeta primers. Method: immunoSEQ multiplex PCR; TCRdb's copy keeps in-frame clones and lacks some. The table shows fewer than 250,000 clones, with roughly 80% occurring only once. CDR1 and CDR2 from the germline V gene are SGHTA and FQGTGA. Trimming stripped 1 base from V and 4 bases from J, with 4 bases between. The CDR3 is 13 residues long. V and J are TRBV7-3 and TRBJ2-2; D is undetermined. Sequencing input: PBMCs. This receptor was identified in a male donor in good health and CMV-seropositive. The CDR3 sequence: CASSLRGTGELFF. The DNA for the CDR3 is TGTGCCAGCAGCTTAAGAGGCACCGGGGAGCTGTTTTTT.